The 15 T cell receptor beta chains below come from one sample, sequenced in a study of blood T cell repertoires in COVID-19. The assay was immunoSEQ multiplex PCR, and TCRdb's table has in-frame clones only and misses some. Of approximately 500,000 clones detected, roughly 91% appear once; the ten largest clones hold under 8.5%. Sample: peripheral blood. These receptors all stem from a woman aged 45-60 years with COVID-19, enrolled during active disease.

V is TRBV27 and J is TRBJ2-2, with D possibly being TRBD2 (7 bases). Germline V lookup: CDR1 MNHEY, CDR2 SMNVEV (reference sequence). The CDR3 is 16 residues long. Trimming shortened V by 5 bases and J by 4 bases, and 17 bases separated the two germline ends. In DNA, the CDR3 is TGTGCCAGCAGTACCCTGGCGGGGGCTTCCACCGGGGAGCTGTTTTTT. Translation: CASSTLAGASTGELFF.

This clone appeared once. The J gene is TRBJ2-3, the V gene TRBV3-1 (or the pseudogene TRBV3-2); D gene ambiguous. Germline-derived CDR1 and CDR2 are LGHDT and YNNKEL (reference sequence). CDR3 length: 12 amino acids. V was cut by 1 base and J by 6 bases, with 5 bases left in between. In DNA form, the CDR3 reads TGTGCCAGCAGCCAAGTTCTGGATACGCAGTATTTT. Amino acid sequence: CASSQVLDTQYF.

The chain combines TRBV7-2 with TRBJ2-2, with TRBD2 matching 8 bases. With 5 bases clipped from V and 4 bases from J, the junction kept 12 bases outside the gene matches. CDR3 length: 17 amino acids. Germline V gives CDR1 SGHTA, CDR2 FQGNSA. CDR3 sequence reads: CASSRGPGGGSTGELFF. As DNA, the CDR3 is TGTGCCAGCAGCCGGGGCCCCGGGGGGGGCTCCACCGGGGAGCTGTTTTTT.

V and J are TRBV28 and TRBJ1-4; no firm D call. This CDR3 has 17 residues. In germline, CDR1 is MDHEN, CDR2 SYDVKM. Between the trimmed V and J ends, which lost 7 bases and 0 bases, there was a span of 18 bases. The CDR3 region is CASTTFAGNPTNEKLFF. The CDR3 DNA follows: TGTGCCAGCACAACCTTTGCGGGAAATCCAACTAATGAAAAACTGTTTTTT.

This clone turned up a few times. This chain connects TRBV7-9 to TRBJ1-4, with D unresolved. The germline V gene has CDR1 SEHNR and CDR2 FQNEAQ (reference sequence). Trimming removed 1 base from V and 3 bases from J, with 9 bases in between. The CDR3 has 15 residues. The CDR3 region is CASSLDAESNEKLFF. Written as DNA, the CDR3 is TGTGCCAGCAGCTTAGATGCAGAATCTAATGAAAAACTGTTTTTT.

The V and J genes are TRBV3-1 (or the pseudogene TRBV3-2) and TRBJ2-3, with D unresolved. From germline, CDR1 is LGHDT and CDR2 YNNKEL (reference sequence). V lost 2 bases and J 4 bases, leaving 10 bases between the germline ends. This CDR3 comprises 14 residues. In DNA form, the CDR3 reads TGTGCCAGCAGCCAAAGTGACTCGCCAGATACGCAGTATTTT. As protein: CASSQSDSPDTQYF.

The CDR3 DNA sequence: TGTGCCAGCAGTGACCCCTGGGACAGGGAATACAATGAGCAGTTCTTC. As protein: CASSDPWDREYNEQFF. The chain joins TRBV2 to TRBJ2-1; 9 bases match TRBD1. Germline V gene data show CDR1 as SNHLY and CDR2 as FYNNEI. V trimming: 3 bases; J trimming: 4 bases; junction bases outside the gene matches: 7. This CDR3 is built from 16 residues.

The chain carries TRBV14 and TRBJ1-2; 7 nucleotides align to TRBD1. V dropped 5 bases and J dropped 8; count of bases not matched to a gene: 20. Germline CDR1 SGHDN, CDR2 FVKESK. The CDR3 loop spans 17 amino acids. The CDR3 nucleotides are TGTGCCAGCAGCGATCGGCCTTATACAGGGGCCATTGAGGGCTACACCTTC. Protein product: CASSDRPYTGAIEGYTF.

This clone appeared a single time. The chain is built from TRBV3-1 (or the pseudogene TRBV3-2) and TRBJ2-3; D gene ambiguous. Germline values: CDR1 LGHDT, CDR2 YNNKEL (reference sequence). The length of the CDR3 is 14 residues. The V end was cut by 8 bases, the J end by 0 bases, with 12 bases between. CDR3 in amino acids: CASAQGPSTDTQYF. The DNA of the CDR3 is TGTGCCAGCGCCCAAGGGCCTAGCACAGATACGCAGTATTTT.

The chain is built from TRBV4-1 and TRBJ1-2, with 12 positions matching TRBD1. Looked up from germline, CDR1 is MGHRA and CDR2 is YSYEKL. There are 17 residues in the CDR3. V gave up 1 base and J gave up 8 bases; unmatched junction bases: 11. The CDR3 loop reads CASSQGNVGQGAKGYTF. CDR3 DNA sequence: TGCGCCAGCAGCCAAGGGAATGTGGGACAGGGGGCGAAGGGCTACACCTTC.

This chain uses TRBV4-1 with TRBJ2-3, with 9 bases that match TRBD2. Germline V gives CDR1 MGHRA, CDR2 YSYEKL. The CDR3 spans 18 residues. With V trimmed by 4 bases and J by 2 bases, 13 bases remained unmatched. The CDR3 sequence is CASSPGKGSGGYTDTQYF. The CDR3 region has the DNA TGCGCCAGCAGCCCCGGAAAGGGTAGCGGGGGTTACACAGATACGCAGTATTTT.

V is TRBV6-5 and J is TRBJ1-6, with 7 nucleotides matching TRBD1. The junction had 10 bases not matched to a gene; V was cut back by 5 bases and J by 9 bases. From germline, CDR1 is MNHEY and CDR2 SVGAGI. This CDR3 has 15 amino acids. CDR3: CASSTRTAGGSPLHF. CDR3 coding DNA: TGTGCCAGCAGTACGCGGACGGCAGGGGGTTCACCCCTCCACTTT.

CDR3 coding DNA: TGTGCCAGCTGTGCGTGGGGGACTCGCGGGGGGGCCCGCCAAGAGACCCAGTACTTC. Protein product: CASCAWGTRGGARQETQYF. The chain couples TRBV2 to TRBJ2-5; 9 positions match TRBD2. V gave up 8 bases and J gave up 1 base; unmatched junction bases: 20. The CDR3 extends over 19 amino acids. Germline V lookup: CDR1 SNHLY, CDR2 FYNNEI.

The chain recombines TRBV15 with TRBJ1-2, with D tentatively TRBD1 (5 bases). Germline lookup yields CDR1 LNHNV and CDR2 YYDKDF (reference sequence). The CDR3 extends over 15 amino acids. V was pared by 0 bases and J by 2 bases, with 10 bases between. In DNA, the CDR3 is TGTGCCACCAGCAGAGATCCAACAGGCAACTATGGCTACACCTTC. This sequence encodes CATSRDPTGNYGYTF. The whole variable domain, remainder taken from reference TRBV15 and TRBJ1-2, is DAMVIQNPRYQVTQFGKPVTLSCSQTLNHNVMYWYQQKSSQAPKLLFHYYDKDFNNEADTPDNFQSRRPNTSFCFLDIRSPGLGDTAMYLCATSRDPTGNYGYTFGSGTRLTVV.

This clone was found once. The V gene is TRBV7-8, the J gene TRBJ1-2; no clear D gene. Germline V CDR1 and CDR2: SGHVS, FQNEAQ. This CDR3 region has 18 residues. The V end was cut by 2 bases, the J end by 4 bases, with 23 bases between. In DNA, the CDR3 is TGTGCCAGCAGCTTATTACGGGCCCGGGAGGGCTTAGGCTATGGCTACACCTTC. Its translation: CASSLLRAREGLGYGYTF.